Listed below are T cell receptor beta chains from one sample, sequenced in a study of vaccination effects on CD4 cells after COVID-19. The table came from immunoSEQ multiplex PCR; TCRdb's copy has only in-frame clones and leaves some out. The sample shows tens of thousands of clones, around 66% of them seen only once. Their recognized antigens are unknown. Sequenced here: CD4+ T cells from PBMCs cultured with SARS-CoV-2 spike peptides, sampled before COVID-19 vaccination. The source is a human donor who had a prior SARS-CoV-2 infection. Each CDR3 is given with its conserved first and last residue. D genes are given only for firm matches. Clone size is not always given. Where it is, it says once, few, many or a class for expanded clones.

TRBD1	TRBV6-5	few	14	TRBJ1-1	TGTGCCAGCATCCTTTCAGGGGGGAACACTGAAGCTTTCTTT	CASILSGGNTEAFF
-	TRBV11-2	few	16	TRBJ2-7	TGTGCCAGCAGCTCCGGATACCAGACTGGCTCCTACGAGCAGTACTTC	CASSSGYQTGSYEQYF
TRBD1	TRBV12-3/TRBV12-4	-	13	TRBJ1-4	TGTGCCAGCAGTTTAGGGGACAGGGAAAAACTGTTTTTT	CASSLGDREKLFF
TRBD1	TRBV4-1	-	15	TRBJ1-5	TGCGCCAGCAGCCAACTGACAGGGGGCAATCAGCCCCAGCATTTT	CASSQLTGGNQPQHF
-	TRBV3-1/TRBV3-2	-	15	TRBJ1-2	TGTGCCAGCAGCCAAGGGGCCCAACCCCCAGGTGGCTACACCTTC	CASSQGAQPPGGYTF
-	TRBV7-9	-	12	TRBJ1-5	TGTGCCAGCAGCTTAGGGGATCAGCCCCAGCATTTT	CASSLGDQPQHF
-	TRBV1	few	15	TRBJ1-5	TGCACCAGCAGCCAGGTTATTGACCCGCCCGGGCCCCAGCATTTT	CTSSQVIDPPGPQHF
TRBD2	TRBV18	-	17	TRBJ2-4	TGTGCCAGCTCATCGCCGGGACTAGCGGGGGGGCTCGGCATTCAGTACTTC	CASSSPGLAGGLGIQYF
-	TRBV12-5	few	14	TRBJ1-1	TGTGCTAGTGGTTGGATTGGCAGGGGTAATGAAGCTTTCTTT	CASGWIGRGNEAFF
-	TRBV6-2/TRBV6-3	few	12	TRBJ2-3	TGTGCCAGCAGTTTGAGGACAGATACGCAGTATTTT	CASSLRTDTQYF
TRBD2	TRBV18	-	13	TRBJ2-4	TGTGCCAGCTCCGGTAGCGGGAAAAACATTCAGTACTTC	CASSGSGKNIQYF
-	TRBV6-2/TRBV6-3	-	16	TRBJ2-7	TGTGCCAGCAGTTACTCGGGACCCGCGGACTCCTACGAGCAGTACTTC	CASSYSGPADSYEQYF
-	TRBV7-2	-	18	TRBJ1-3	TGTGCCAGCAGCTTAAGATGGAGACAGACAAATCCTGGAAACACCATATATTTT	CASSLRWRQTNPGNTIYF
TRBD2	TRBV27	-	17	TRBJ2-2	TGTGCCAGCAGAAGAAATAGCGGGGGCCATAACACCGGGGAGCTGTTTTTT	CASRRNSGGHNTGELFF
TRBD2	TRBV5-4	once	16	TRBJ2-1	TGTGCCAGCAGTTCTGACACTAGCGGGGGGGCCGATGAGCAGTTCTTC	CASSSDTSGGADEQFF
-	TRBV2	-	14	TRBJ2-5	TGTGCCAGCAGTCCTGAATTTGTCGCAGAGACCCAGTACTTC	CASSPEFVAETQYF
-	TRBV7-7	-	15	TRBJ2-3	TGTGCTAGCAGCTTAGGAGGGCACGGCACAGATACGCAGTATTTT	CASSLGGHGTDTQYF
-	TRBV20-1	-	11	TRBJ1-2	TGCAGTGCTAGGGACGGCTATGGCTACACCTTC	CSARDGYGYTF
-	TRBV18	-	15	TRBJ2-7	TGTGCCAGCTCACCGTCCAGGGTAAACTCCTACGAGCAGTACTTC	CASSPSRVNSYEQYF
TRBD1	TRBV5-4	few	16	TRBJ2-2	TGTGCCAGCAGGGACGGGAGACAGGGGGCAACCGGGGAGCTGTTTTTT	CASRDGRQGATGELFF
-	TRBV6-2/TRBV6-3	-	17	TRBJ2-7	TGTGCCAGCAGTTATGATCTCTGGAACCTGGAACCCTACGAGCAGTACTTC	CASSYDLWNLEPYEQYF
TRBD2	TRBV27	few	13	TRBJ2-3	TGTGCCAGCAGTTCGCGGGGGACAGATACGCAGTATTTT	CASSSRGTDTQYF
-	TRBV11-1	-	15	TRBJ2-5	TGTGCCAGCAGTTCAAGCGGGCTACTGGGAGAGACCCAGTACTTC	CASSSSGLLGETQYF
TRBD1	TRBV5-5	-	18	TRBJ1-2	TGTGCCAGCAGCTTGAGACCTTGGACAGGGGGCGCAGGGGATGGCTACACCTTC	CASSLRPWTGGAGDGYTF
-	TRBV19	-	14	TRBJ2-7	TGTGCCAGTAGTATAGACCAACGGAACTACGAGCAGTACTTC	CASSIDQRNYEQYF
-	TRBV5-1	medium-sized	14	TRBJ2-2	TGCGCCAGCAGCTTGGTGCCGCGCACCGGGGAGCTGTTTTTT	CASSLVPRTGELFF
TRBD2	TRBV6-4	-	16	TRBJ2-6	TGTGCCAGCAGTCCCCGGGGGGGGTCCGGGGCCAACGTCCTGACTTTC	CASSPRGGSGANVLTF
-	TRBV5-1	-	14	TRBJ1-2	TGCGCCAGCAGAAGGGACATCGGTCACTATGGCTACACCTTC	CASRRDIGHYGYTF
-	TRBV6-5	once	15	TRBJ2-2	TGTGCCAGCAGGTTACCAGGGAAGCCCGCCGGGGAGCTGTTTTTT	CASRLPGKPAGELFF
-	TRBV11-3	once	12	TRBJ2-7	TGTGCCAGCAGCTTAGATAGGTACGAGCAGTACTTC	CASSLDRYEQYF